Shown below are 31 T cell receptor beta chains from a single sample sequenced in a study of blood T cells in healthy people across ages. A sample-barcoded 5' primer and a J-beta primer mix were used in a second PCR of about 7 to 12 cycles. In TCRdb, the 5' RACE reads were re-called with MiXCR into one record per CDR3 protein. The sample carries hundreds of thousands of distinct CDR3 sequences, 62% recorded once. The sequencing input was blood. Receptor source: a man aged 25-45 years in good health.

This clonotype was picked up one time. At one end, the junction sequence differs from germline, possibly due to a read error. The V and J genes are TRBV4-2 and TRBJ2-1, with TRBD2 matching over 11 bases. Germline V gene data show CDR1 as LGHNA and CDR2 as YNFKEQ. The CDR3 sequence is 18 residues long. The CDR3 loop is CASSRESLAGGSYNEQLF. The CDR3 DNA reads TGTGCCAGCAGCCGAGAGTCCCTAGCGGGGGGCTCCTACAATGAGCAGTTATTC.

CDR3 bases: TGTGCCAGCATTGAGGGCCCTACCGGCAATGAGCAGTTCTTC. Encoded protein: CASIEGPTGNEQFF. V gene TRBV13 combines with J gene TRBJ2-1; weak D call: TRBD2 (5 bases). V lost 7 bases and J 6 bases, leaving 16 bases between the germline ends. This CDR3 has 14 residues. Germline CDR1 is PRHDT and CDR2 is FYEKMQ (reference sequence).

The chain has TRBV7-9 and TRBJ1-2; 10 nucleotides line up with TRBD1. The CDR3 totals 16 residues. V lost 5 bases, J lost 4 bases, and 10 bases stayed unmatched. Per the germline V gene, CDR1 is SEHNR and CDR2 is FQNEAQ (reference sequence). The CDR3 nucleotides are TGTGCCAGCAGCGGCACCGTGAGGACAGGGGGCTATGGCTACACCTTC. The encoded protein is CASSGTVRTGGYGYTF.

The chain carries TRBV30 and TRBJ1-6; no clear D gene. The CDR3 runs 12 residues. Between the trimmed V and J ends, which lost 4 bases and 14 bases, there was a span of 15 bases. Germline CDR1 reads GTSNPN; CDR2 reads SVGIG (reference sequence). The CDR3 nucleotides read TGTGCCTGGACAGAGGCCGGGGTAGCCCTCCACTTT. Translation: CAWTEAGVALHF.

The table lists this clonotype with a few counts. This chain connects TRBV29-1 to TRBJ2-3, with D uncertain. Trimming shortened V by 2 bases and J by 2 bases, and 11 bases separated the two germline ends. The CDR3 has 14 amino acids. Germline values: CDR1 SQVTM, CDR2 ANQGSEA. DNA of the CDR3: TGCAGCGTTGAACAAGGCGCACTCACAGATACGCAGTATTTT. This translates into CSVEQGALTDTQYF.

In its sample, this clonotype was seen once. This sequence joins TRBV29-1 and TRBJ2-7; D is unclear. V gave up 7 bases and J gave up 6 bases, with 10 bases separating them. The CDR3 is 10 amino acids. CDR1 is SQVTM and CDR2 is ANQGSEA in the germline V gene. The CDR3 DNA follows: TGCAGCGCCAAATTTGGCGAGCAGTACTTC. This sequence encodes CSAKFGEQYF.

J is TRBJ2-4 and V is TRBV20-1; 7 positions agree with TRBD2. Germline-derived CDR1 and CDR2 are DFQATT and SNEGSKA (reference sequence). Trimming cost V 3 bases and J 2 bases; bases outside gene matches: 13. The CDR3 has 17 residues. CDR3 in DNA: TGCAGTGCTAGCCCCACCCGTGGGGAGGGAACCAAAAACATTCAGTACTTC. Translated: CSASPTRGEGTKNIQYF.

V is TRBV20-1 and J is TRBJ2-7; D is possibly TRBD1 or TRBD2 (5 bases each). Germline V gene lookup returns CDR1 DFQATT and CDR2 SNEGSKA (reference sequence). Trimming left V 5 bases short and J 1 base short, with 18 bases between. There are 15 residues in the CDR3. The CDR3 DNA reads TGCAGTGCTGGCCCAACGAGGGCAGGGTCCTACGAGCAGTACTTC. Its translation is CSAGPTRAGSYEQYF.

This clonotype was picked up a small number of times. The chain employs TRBV4-2 and TRBJ2-3, with 10 bases aligning to TRBD1. V trimming: 0 bases; J trimming: 2 bases; junction bases outside the gene matches: 8. Germline V gene sequence: CDR1 LGHNA, CDR2 YNFKEQ. The CDR3 has 18 amino acids. CDR3 residues: CASSQDIAGTGVTDTQYF. CDR3 in DNA: TGTGCCAGCAGCCAAGATATCGCTGGGACAGGGGTCACAGATACGCAGTATTTT.

Here the CDR3 reads CSAARMETATYNEQYF. The CDR3 DNA follows: TGCAGTGCTGCACGGATGGAGACAGCGACGTACAATGAGCAGTACTTC. V and J are TRBV20-1 and TRBJ2-5; the D gene is possibly TRBD1 (5 bases). Trimming stripped 5 bases from V and 11 bases from J, with 30 bases between. The CDR3 length is 16 residues. Germline lookup yields CDR1 DFQATT and CDR2 SNEGSKA (reference sequence).

The chain employs TRBV12-3 or TRBV12-4 and TRBJ1-2, with D uncertain. V lost 5 bases and J lost 12, with 16 bases in between. The length of the CDR3 is 12 residues. Here the CDR3 reads CASSQPRTGHTF. The CDR3, as DNA: TGTGCCAGCAGTCAGCCCCGGACGGGCCACACCTTC.

The genes are TRBV28 and TRBJ2-7; 7 bases map to TRBD2. Germline trimming cut 6 bases from V and 7 bases from J; bases unmatched to any gene: 6. CDR1 and CDR2 from the germline V gene are MDHEN and SYDVKM. The CDR3 is made up of 12 amino acids. As DNA, the CDR3 is TGTGCCAGCAGACTTATAGCGGGTGAGCAGTACTTC. This translates into CASRLIAGEQYF. Using reference TRBV28 and TRBJ2-7 for the parts outside the CDR3, the full variable domain is DVKVTQSSRYLVKRTGEKVFLECVQDMDHENMFWYRQDPGLGLRLIYFSYDVKMKEKGDIPEGYSVSREKKERFSLILESASTNQTSMYLCASRLIAGEQYFGPGTRLTVT.

V is TRBV11-2 and J is TRBJ1-5; no definite D call. CDR3 length: 14 amino acids. V gave up 1 base and J gave up 5 bases, with 9 bases separating them. From germline, CDR1 is SGHAT and CDR2 FQNNGV. The CDR3 DNA reads TGTGCCAGCAGCTTAGTTGGTGGAGATCAGCCCCAGCATTTT. This translates into CASSLVGGDQPQHF.

This chain uses TRBV3-1 with TRBJ2-2; no clear D. Between the trimmed V and J ends, which lost 2 bases and 8 bases, there was a span of 12 bases. The germline V gene has CDR1 LGHDT and CDR2 YNNKEL (reference sequence). This CDR3 contains 14 residues. For the CDR3, the DNA is TGTGCCAGCAGCCAAATGATGACGTCGGGGGAGCTGTTTTTT. This translates into CASSQMMTSGELFF.

The chain combines TRBV12-3 or TRBV12-4 with TRBJ2-7; 9 nucleotides line up with TRBD1. With the DNA end fitting TRBJ2-5 better, the J assignment may be wrong. The CDR3 covers 14 residues. The CDR3 protein is CASSPGTGPETQYF. The CDR3 nucleotides are TGTGCCAGCAGTCCCGGGACAGGGCCAGAGACCCAGTACTTC.

The chain combines TRBV6-5 with TRBJ1-2, with no clear D. V dropped 0 bases and J dropped 2 bases, with 10 bases sitting between them. Germline V lookup: CDR1 MNHEY, CDR2 SVGAGI. This CDR3 contains 15 residues. CDR3 nucleotides: TGTGCCAGCAGTTACTCGCGGTACTGGAACTATGGCTACACCTTC. This encodes CASSYSRYWNYGYTF.

In its sample, this clonotype was seen a few times. The gene calls are TRBV3-1 and TRBJ2-3; 7 bases align to TRBD1. The germline V gene encodes CDR1 LGHDT and CDR2 YNNKEL (reference sequence). The CDR3 is 14 residues long. The V gene end was trimmed by 4 bases and the J gene end by 4 bases; junction bases not matched to a gene: 5. The CDR3, as DNA: TGTGCCAGCAGCCCCCCAGGGGGAGCAGATACGCAGTATTTT. This codes for CASSPPGGADTQYF.

The chain couples TRBV5-6 to TRBJ2-7; 10 nucleotides line up with TRBD2. The end of the DNA is better explained by TRBJ2-5, so the J call may be wrong. CDR3 length equals 14 residues. CDR1 and CDR2 (germline): SGHDT, YYEEEE. The CDR3 bases are TGTGCCAGCAGCACACTAGCGGGGAGGGAGACCCAGTACTTC. Its translation is CASSTLAGRETQYF.

V usage is TRBV27 and J usage is TRBJ2-7; D gene uncertain. Germline loops: CDR1 MNHEY, CDR2 SMNVEV (reference sequence). Trimming stripped 6 bases from V and 4 bases from J, with 19 bases between. CDR3 length equals 15 residues. CDR3 in amino acids: CASRPDREDQYEQYF. CDR3 nucleotides: TGTGCCAGCAGACCGGACCGTGAGGACCAATACGAGCAGTACTTC.

The rearrangement uses TRBV10-3 and TRBJ1-1; D is ambiguous. Trimming removed 6 bases at V and 1 base at J, with 6 bases between. Germline CDR1 reads ENHRY; CDR2 reads SYGVKD. The CDR3 runs 12 residues. CDR3 in amino acids: CAIRGGNTEAFF. The CDR3 nucleotides are TGTGCCATCAGAGGAGGGAACACTGAAGCTTTCTTT.

The chain combines TRBV20-1 with TRBJ2-4; 9 bases align to TRBD1. The J call could be wrong; TRBJ2-7 is a better fit for the DNA end. The CDR3 sequence is 12 residues long. Germline V lookup: CDR1 DFQATT, CDR2 SNEGSKA (reference sequence). The CDR3 reads CSAPGQGYEQYF. DNA of the CDR3: TGCAGTGCTCCGGGACAGGGCTACGAGCAGTACTTC.

For the CDR3, the DNA is TGTGCCAGCAGCTACGACCTCGGGGTCAGTCAAGAGACCCAGTACTTC. Its translation: CASSYDLGVSQETQYF. The chain is built from TRBV6-2 or TRBV6-3 and TRBJ2-5, with a weak D call TRBD2 (5 bases). The ends were cut back, 6 bases at V and 2 bases at J, with 19 bases in the middle. The CDR3 is 16 amino acids. Germline CDR1 MNHEY, CDR2 SVGEGT.

The CDR3 region is CASSLAFSGGQETQYF. Here the CDR3 DNA reads TGTGCCAGCAGCTTAGCGTTTAGCGGGGGGCAAGAGACCCAGTACTTC. The V and J genes are TRBV7-2 and TRBJ2-5; 10 positions match TRBD2. The V segment lost 0 bases and the J segment 2 bases; nucleotides outside the gene matches: 3. This CDR3 has 16 amino acids. Germline V gives CDR1 SGHTA, CDR2 FQGNSA.

At least ten counts were recorded for this clonotype. The chain joins TRBV7-2 to TRBJ2-1, with D perhaps TRBD2 (7 bases). There are 14 residues in the CDR3. The V and J ends lost 0 bases and 9 bases respectively, with 12 bases between them. Germline-derived CDR1 and CDR2 are SGHTA and FQGNSA. The chain's CDR3 is CASSLAGGPSEQFF. The CDR3 DNA reads as TGTGCCAGCAGCTTAGCGGGGGGGCCTAGTGAGCAGTTCTTC.

The V gene is TRBV18, the J gene TRBJ2-5, with 13 bases aligning to TRBD2. The germline gives CDR1 KGHSH, CDR2 LQKENI. The trim removed 1 base at V and 0 bases at J, leaving 2 bases unmatched. The CDR3 is 17 residues long. In DNA, the CDR3 is TGTGCCAGCTCACCACGACTAGCGGGGGGCCACCAAGAGACCCAGTACTTC. This encodes CASSPRLAGGHQETQYF.

This clonotype has just a few counts. This chain uses TRBV7-2 with TRBJ2-5; 11 nucleotides align to TRBD1. CDR1 SGHTA and CDR2 FQGNSA come from the germline V gene. V lost 8 bases and J lost 2; bases outside the gene matches: 4. The CDR3 runs to 14 residues. CDR3 sequence reads: CASGRDRGQETQYF. The CDR3 DNA follows: TGTGCCAGCGGTAGGGACAGGGGGCAAGAGACCCAGTACTTC.

The chain joins TRBV4-2 to TRBJ2-5; 9 bases align to TRBD2. Germline V CDR1 and CDR2: LGHNA, YNFKEQ. Trimming removed 1 base from V and 5 bases from J; junction bases left unmatched: 5. The CDR3 length is 15 residues. The CDR3 DNA is TGTGCCAGCAGCCAAGCTGGACTAGCGAGTGAGACCCAGTACTTC. Its protein product is CASSQAGLASETQYF.

This chain connects TRBV28 to TRBJ1-4, with D possibly being TRBD1 (5 bases). Germline V lookup: CDR1 MDHEN, CDR2 SYDVKM. CDR3 length equals 14 residues. Trimming pared 4 bases from V and 5 bases from J, leaving 11 bases between. The CDR3: CASSSHGGNEKLFF. Written as DNA, the CDR3 is TGTGCCAGCAGTTCCCACGGGGGAAATGAAAAACTGTTTTTT.

This clonotype has just a few counts. This chain links TRBV7-2 with TRBJ1-2, with D maybe TRBD1 (5 bases). Looked up from germline, CDR1 is SGHTA and CDR2 is FQGNSA. Trimming took 2 bases from V and 9 from J, leaving 10 bases between them. The CDR3 runs to 12 residues. CDR3 in DNA: TGTGCCAGCAGCTTATATGGGGGTAGCTACACCTTC. Protein sequence: CASSLYGGSYTF.

The CDR3 loop is CASSLVPQTGVFNQPQHF. The CDR3, as DNA: TGTGCCAGCAGCTTAGTCCCCCAGACAGGCGTGTTTAATCAGCCCCAGCATTTT. V usage is TRBV7-8 and J usage is TRBJ1-5; a weak D match, TRBD1 (6 bases). The CDR3 sequence is 18 residues long. Germline V lookup: CDR1 SGHVS, CDR2 FQNEAQ. Deletions cut 1 base from V and 4 bases from J, with 20 bases between.

V usage is TRBV27 and J usage is TRBJ1-3, with a tentative D call TRBD1 (6 bases). Germline V gene sequence: CDR1 MNHEY, CDR2 SMNVEV (reference sequence). Trimming removed 5 bases at V and 4 bases at J, with 15 bases between. The CDR3 length is 15 residues. The CDR3 spells CASSPGATRGNTIYF. In DNA, the CDR3 is TGTGCCAGCAGTCCGGGGGCGACCCGGGGAAACACCATATATTTT.